These T cell receptor beta chains were read from a single sample in a study of shared clonotypes between healthy human individuals. Method: immunoSEQ multiplex PCR; TCRdb's copy keeps in-frame clones and lacks some. The sample records about 1 million clones, roughly 80% being singletons. Sequencing was done on a sample of memory CD4+ T cells sorted from blood. Receptor source: a man younger than 35 in good health. Each CDR3 is given without its conserved first and last residue. Clone size is stated in some rows and not others, as once, few, many or a class when expanded.

V	J	size	CDR3
TRBV6-5	TRBJ1-6	.	ASSLRTENSPLH
TRBV7-2	TRBJ1-1	.	ASSRQIKGAAYTEAF
TRBV7-9	TRBJ2-2	.	ASSLILLTSGRSTGELF
TRBV28	TRBJ2-3	.	ASVDGTSVSTDTQY
TRBV10-3	TRBJ1-5	.	AIRFSGESNQPQH
TRBV5-1	TRBJ1-4	.	ASRGLGEDEKLF
TRBV29-1	TRBJ1-3	few	SVEQLSGNTIY
TRBV5-1	TRBJ1-2	.	ATRAQIQGAGGYT
TRBV30	TRBJ2-3	.	AWSKLAGYTDTQY
TRBV20-1	TRBJ1-3	.	SARGQGTIY
TRBV27	TRBJ2-6	once	ASSSNSASGANVLT
TRBV2	TRBJ1-6	.	ASISDSNSPLH
TRBV9	TRBJ2-7	few	ASSATGQSYEQY
TRBV9	TRBJ2-5	.	ASSALGLAGETQY
TRBV11-3	TRBJ2-1	.	ASSLAGSSYNEQF
TRBV10-3	TRBJ2-7	.	AISRGEFEQY
TRBV2	TRBJ2-3	.	ASRAQTGPGTDTQY
TRBV4-1	TRBJ1-2	.	ASSQETGGDGYT
TRBV18	TRBJ2-1	.	ASSVSGSPTSGEQF
TRBV6-1	TRBJ1-6	.	ASSVGQSGSPLH
TRBV9	TRBJ1-5	few	ASSVEQGPNQPQH
TRBV2	TRBJ2-2	few	ASSETGGGASGELF
TRBV6-5	TRBJ1-1	.	ASSGQGAIPEAF
TRBV18	TRBJ1-1	.	ASSPRGGEGEAF
TRBV9	TRBJ1-3	.	ASSAGTAGNTIY
TRBV18	TRBJ2-1	.	ASSFDRTNNEQF
TRBV5-6	TRBJ2-7	.	ASSLARREGGYEQY
TRBV18	TRBJ1-1	.	ASSLDRGSEAF
TRBV5-6	TRBJ2-7	.	ASRASGSGLYEQY
TRBV7-6	TRBJ2-3	few	ASSSPGGRDPDTQY
TRBV6-1	TRBJ2-6	.	ASSEARAGANVLT
TRBV18	TRBJ2-5	.	ASSPGLEETQY
TRBV28	TRBJ1-2	.	ASSFPLQDRIYGYT
TRBV5-6	TRBJ1-4	many	ASSLSGLGRPNEKLF
TRBV30	TRBJ2-5	.	AWSLQTGTGGLLQETQY
TRBV2	TRBJ1-2	.	ASSEGGPTVDGYT
TRBV2	TRBJ2-3	.	ASSDGWYPADTQY
TRBV6-1	TRBJ2-7	.	ASKLVDYEQY
TRBV30	TRBJ1-5	few	AWSQGYSNQPQH
TRBV28	TRBJ2-6	.	ASSLPATGANVLT
TRBV12-5	TRBJ2-3	.	ASGLVEWAEDTQY
TRBV27	TRBJ2-7	.	ASSGQGAYEQY
TRBV9	TRBJ1-4	.	ASSAGQTNEKLF
TRBV6-6	TRBJ1-4	few	ASSSSGTMGEKLF
TRBV19	TRBJ2-7	.	ASSTRQGAGYEQY
TRBV28	TRBJ2-5	.	ASSLGWGSGGAQTQY
TRBV11-1	TRBJ2-2	.	ASSLGTGKAGTNGELF
TRBV9	TRBJ2-3	.	ASSVGAGDDPDTQY
TRBV11-3	TRBJ2-1	.	ASSLGVNEQF
TRBV6-1	TRBJ2-1	.	ASSEAGGYNEQF